The 29 T cell receptor beta chains listed next were all sequenced from one sample in a study of cytomegalovirus exposure and HLA in healthy donors. The PCR ran on 60 Vbeta and 13 Jbeta primers. Assay used: immunoSEQ multiplex PCR; TCRdb lists only in-frame clones, some missing. The sample carries about 90,000 clones, more than 55% recorded once. Sequencing input: PBMCs. The receptors derive from a woman aged 25 to 45 in good health and CMV-seropositive.

The V call is TRBV7-9, the J call TRBJ2-1; 7 bases align to TRBD1. The trim removed 6 bases at V and 1 base at J, leaving 6 bases unmatched. Germline V gene data show CDR1 as SEHNR and CDR2 as FQNEAQ (reference sequence). This CDR3 spans 15 amino acids. CDR3 sequence (DNA): TGTGCCAGCAGTCCACAGGGGAGTTCCTACAATGAGCAGTTCTTC. Amino acid sequence: CASSPQGSSYNEQFF.

To note about this clone: Compared with germline, one end of the junction differs, possibly owing to a read error. The rearrangement links TRBV2 to TRBJ2-2, with TRBD1 matching over 9 bases. The CDR3 has 17 amino acids. Germline V gene lookup returns CDR1 SNHLY and CDR2 FYNNEI. This CDR3 reads CASSLTGGPWNIGELFF. In DNA form, the CDR3 reads TGTGCCAGCAGTCTTACAGGGGGCCCATGGAACATCGGGGAGCTGTTTTTT.

This chain connects TRBV28 to TRBJ1-5, with 7 bases identical to TRBD1. J lost 2 bases, V lost 2 bases, and 0 bases had no gene match. CDR1 is MDHEN and CDR2 is SYDVKM in the germline V gene. CDR3 length: 14 residues. DNA for the CDR3: TGTGCCAGCAGTTTAACAGGGGGCAATCAGCCCCAGCATTTT. This translates into CASSLTGGNQPQHF.

V usage is TRBV5-4 and J usage is TRBJ1-1, with a tentative D call TRBD1 (6 bases). Germline CDR1 reads SGHNT; CDR2 reads YYREEE (reference sequence). Trimming took 4 bases from V and 4 from J, leaving 17 bases between them. The CDR3 sequence is 15 residues long. The CDR3 reads CASSIAGASGTEAFF. CDR3 DNA: TGTGCCAGCAGCATTGCAGGGGCTTCGGGCACTGAAGCTTTCTTT. The variable domain in full, completed from reference TRBV5-4 and TRBJ1-1, reads ETGVTQSPTHLIKTRGQQVTLRCSSQSGHNTVSWYQQALGQGPQFIFQYYREEENGRGNFPPRFSGLQFPNYSSELNVNALELDDSALYLCASSIAGASGTEAFFGQGTRLTVV.

This chain joins TRBV19 and TRBJ2-6, with 7 bases matching TRBD1. This CDR3 is built from 17 residues. The V and J ends lost 6 bases and 0 bases, in that order; junction bases with no gene match: 8. In germline, CDR1 is LNHDA, CDR2 SQIVND (reference sequence). CDR3 sequence: CASSSWTGASGANVLTF. CDR3 sequence (DNA): TGTGCCAGTAGCTCCTGGACAGGAGCCTCTGGGGCCAACGTCCTGACTTTC.

The chain recombines TRBV15 with TRBJ1-4; D uncertain. Trimming took off 1 base at V and 6 bases at J, with 12 bases between the two ends. Germline lookup yields CDR1 LNHNV and CDR2 YYDKDF (reference sequence). This CDR3 spans 15 amino acids. The CDR3 coding sequence is TGTGCCACCAGCAGAGTGAGGGCTATCGATGAAAAACTGTTTTTT. Translated: CATSRVRAIDEKLFF.

About this clone: Germline and junction disagree at one end, which may indicate a read error. The J gene is TRBJ1-2, the V gene TRBV29-1; D perhaps matches TRBD1 (6 bases). The CDR3 totals 11 residues. Germline assignment: CDR1 SQVTM and CDR2 ANQGSEA. In DNA form, the CDR3 reads TGCAGCGTTGAGGACAGCTATGGCTACCCCTTC. This gives the protein CSVEDSYGYPF.

The chain links TRBV6-5 to TRBJ2-1, with D tentatively TRBD2 (7 bases). The germline V gene has CDR1 MNHEY and CDR2 SVGAGI. The CDR3 runs to 15 residues. V was pared by 3 bases and J by 7 bases, with 16 bases between. Written as DNA, the CDR3 is TGTGCCAGCAGTTATAAGGGGGGGCGAAATAATGAGCAGTTCTTC. It yields the protein CASSYKGGRNNEQFF.

The V gene is TRBV7-2, the J gene TRBJ2-3, with 10 bases matching TRBD1. The V gene's germline CDR1 is SGHTA and CDR2 FQGNSA. The junction had 8 bases not matched to a gene; V was cut back by 6 bases and J by 5 bases. The CDR3 has 15 amino acids. The CDR3 spells CASRKSGTGVDTQYF. The CDR3 DNA is TGTGCCAGCAGAAAGTCGGGGACAGGGGTAGATACGCAGTATTTT.

The chain recombines TRBV6-5 with TRBJ1-1; 10 nucleotides match TRBD1. The CDR3 extends over 16 amino acids. From germline, CDR1 is MNHEY and CDR2 SVGAGI. The V and J ends lost 2 bases and 7 bases, in that order; junction bases with no gene match: 10. This CDR3 is CASSYAGTGELDEAFF. The CDR3 DNA follows: TGTGCCAGCAGTTACGCCGGGACAGGGGAGTTAGATGAAGCTTTCTTT.

In DNA, the CDR3 is TGTGCCACCCAGGAGTCTAGCGGGGGCCCAGAGACCCAGTACTTC. Protein sequence: CATQESSGGPETQYF. The chain recombines TRBV15 with TRBJ2-5; 10 nucleotides line up with TRBD2. The trim removed 8 bases at V and 4 bases at J, leaving 10 bases unmatched. Germline assignment: CDR1 LNHNV and CDR2 YYDKDF (reference sequence). CDR3 size: 15 residues.

This clone was recorded a few times. The J gene is TRBJ1-4, the V gene TRBV5-1, with 8 nucleotides matching TRBD1. There are 15 residues in the CDR3. After removal of 5 bases from V and 4 bases from J, the junction contained 7 bases not matched to a gene. The germline gives CDR1 SGHRS, CDR2 YFSETQ. CDR3 sequence reads: CASRLTDRDNEKLFF. The CDR3 region has the DNA TGCGCCAGCAGGCTGACGGACAGGGATAATGAAAAACTGTTTTTT. Full variable domain (outside the CDR3, taken from reference TRBV5-1 and TRBJ1-4): KAGVTQTPRYLIKTRGQQVTLSCSPISGHRSVSWYQQTPGQGLQFLFEYFSETQRNKGNFPGRFSGRQFSNSRSEMNVSTLELGDSALYLCASRLTDRDNEKLFFGSGTQLSVL.

Of note for this clone: The sample holds other DNA sequences that translate to the same CDR3. The chain links TRBV20-1 to TRBJ2-7; D not certain. V shed 0 bases and J shed 5 bases, with 5 bases lying between them. Germline V gene sequence: CDR1 DFQATT, CDR2 SNEGSKA (reference sequence). The CDR3 spans 11 residues. The chain's CDR3 is CSARDLNEQYF. DNA for the CDR3: TGCAGTGCTAGAGATCTTAACGAGCAGTACTTC.

In DNA, the CDR3 is TGTGCCACCGGAAGAGTTCTTGCGGGGACGGGCACTGAAGCTTTCTTT. As protein: CATGRVLAGTGTEAFF. J is TRBJ1-1 and V is TRBV6-7, with TRBD1 as a possible D gene (5 bases). TRBV6-7 is marked as an open reading frame, function uncertain. The CDR3 extends over 16 amino acids. The V end was cut by 10 bases, the J end by 4 bases, with 25 bases between.

There are a few counts of this clone. This chain uses TRBV28 with TRBJ1-2; TRBD1 matches at 12 bases. The CDR3 has 13 amino acids. V shed 7 bases and J 7 bases; nucleotides not matched to a gene: 4. CDR1 and CDR2 from the germline V gene are MDHEN and SYDVKM. CDR3 sequence: CASTGTGGFGYTF. In DNA, the CDR3 is TGTGCCAGCACCGGGACAGGGGGCTTTGGCTACACCTTC.

This sequence joins TRBV5-1 and TRBJ2-5; D is unclear. The CDR3 extends over 13 amino acids. Trimming cost V 0 bases and J 2 bases, with 5 bases left between them. Germline V gene lookup returns CDR1 SGHRS and CDR2 YFSETQ. DNA of the CDR3: TGCGCCAGCAGCTTGGGCCTACAAGAGACCCAGTACTTC. Translating gives CASSLGLQETQYF.

The chain recombines TRBV12-5 with TRBJ2-1, with TRBD2 identical over 7 bases. Germline-derived CDR1 and CDR2 are LGHNT and FRNRAP. V gave up 2 bases and J gave up 5 bases; unmatched junction bases: 9. The CDR3 consists of 16 residues. The CDR3 nucleotides are TGTGCTAGTGGTTTGTCCTGGAGCGGGGATAACAATGAGCAGTTCTTC. Its translation is CASGLSWSGDNNEQFF.

The rearrangement joins TRBV7-9 to TRBJ2-7, with 14 bases matching TRBD2. V shed 3 bases, J shed 3 bases, and the junction held 4 bases outside the gene matches. The CDR3 is 16 residues long. CDR1 is SEHNR, CDR2 FQNEAQ, per germline (reference sequence). The CDR3 DNA is TGTGCCAGCAGCTTGACTAGCGGGGGGGACAACTACGAGCAGTACTTC. It codes for CASSLTSGGDNYEQYF.

The rearrangement joins TRBV5-1 to TRBJ1-2; D uncertain. CDR1 and CDR2 (germline): SGHRS, YFSETQ. The CDR3 is 15 residues long. Trimming removed 0 bases at V and 2 bases at J, with 11 bases between. For the CDR3, the DNA is TGCGCCAGCAGCTTGGGCGGCATATTAAACTATGGCTACACCTTC. Translating it yields CASSLGGILNYGYTF.

The J gene is TRBJ2-7, the V gene TRBV6-5; 7 positions agree with TRBD2. The V and J ends lost 7 bases and 7 bases, in that order; junction bases with no gene match: 16. There are 15 residues in the CDR3. The germline V gene has CDR1 MNHEY and CDR2 SVGAGI. CDR3 DNA sequence: TGTGCCAGCACCCCAGGCCCCGGGCCGGGGGGAGAGCAGTACTTC. Its translation: CASTPGPGPGGEQYF.

J is TRBJ1-2 and V is TRBV2; D is undetermined. Trimming stripped 6 bases from V and 4 bases from J, with 12 bases between. The CDR3 has 13 amino acids. Germline V lookup: CDR1 SNHLY, CDR2 FYNNEI. The CDR3 region is CASSLRETYGYTF. CDR3 nucleotide sequence: TGTGCCAGCAGCCTCCGGGAGACCTATGGCTACACCTTC.

This chain joins TRBV6-5 and TRBJ1-2; a weak D match, TRBD1 (6 bases). The CDR3 length is 14 residues. In germline, CDR1 is MNHEY, CDR2 SVGAGI. Deletions cut 6 bases from V and 2 bases from J, with 13 bases between. The CDR3 coding sequence is TGTGCCAGCAGACCGGACAGACAAAACTATGGCTACACCTTC. As protein: CASRPDRQNYGYTF.

V is TRBV9 and J is TRBJ2-1; D not resolved. Deletions cut 0 bases from V and 10 bases from J, with 14 bases between. The CDR3 extends over 14 amino acids. Germline V gene sequence: CDR1 SGDLS, CDR2 YYNGEE. In nucleotides, the CDR3 is TGTGCCAGCAGCGTAGAAGGCCTGGAGAGGGAGCAGTTCTTC. Amino acid sequence: CASSVEGLEREQFF.

The chain joins TRBV6-5 to TRBJ2-7; D might be TRBD1 (6 bases). CDR1 and CDR2 (germline): MNHEY, SVGAGI. V was cut by 5 bases and J by 3 bases, with 14 bases left in between. This CDR3 spans 14 amino acids. The CDR3 DNA is TGTGCCAGCAGTAAGAACAGGGATATCTACGAGCAGTACTTC. Translation gives CASSKNRDIYEQYF.

The chain combines TRBV15 with TRBJ2-7, with D perhaps TRBD2 (6 bases). Between the trimmed V and J ends, which lost 0 bases and 6 bases, there was a span of 12 bases. This CDR3 has 14 amino acids. Germline loops: CDR1 LNHNV, CDR2 YYDKDF (reference sequence). CDR3 DNA: TGTGCCACCAGCAGAGATGGGGGACTGAGCGAGCAGTACTTC. It is translated as CATSRDGGLSEQYF.

This clone was seen only a few times. The chain is built from TRBV30 and TRBJ2-5, with TRBD1 matching 9 bases. Germline loops: CDR1 GTSNPN, CDR2 SVGIG (reference sequence). The V gene end was trimmed by 4 bases and the J gene end by 5 bases; junction bases not matched to a gene: 5. The length of the CDR3 is 13 residues. CDR3 sequence (DNA): TGTGCCTGGAATCGGGACAGGGTGGAGACCCAGTACTTC. Its protein product is CAWNRDRVETQYF.

The V gene is TRBV27, the J gene TRBJ1-6; possible D gene TRBD1, 6 bases. Germline V CDR1 and CDR2: MNHEY, SMNVEV (reference sequence). CDR3 length: 14 residues. V dropped 3 bases and J dropped 6 bases, with 9 bases sitting between them. The CDR3 bases are TGTGCCAGCAGTTTGGTACAGGGTAATTCACCCCTCCACTTT. Translated, it gives CASSLVQGNSPLHF.

The chain is built from TRBV5-4 and TRBJ2-2; TRBD1 matches at 7 bases. V gave up 3 bases and J gave up 4 bases; unmatched junction bases: 6. There are 15 residues in the CDR3. Germline CDR1 and CDR2: SGHNT and YYREEE (reference sequence). DNA for the CDR3: TGTGCCAGCAGCTCCTCCCAGGGGGTCACCGGGGAGCTGTTTTTT. It translates to CASSSSQGVTGELFF.

The rearrangement joins TRBV28 to TRBJ1-1; D gene unclear. Germline V gene lookup returns CDR1 MDHEN and CDR2 SYDVKM. This CDR3 is 12 amino acids long. Trimming left V 10 bases short and J 0 bases short, with 9 bases between. The CDR3 reads CATLGVNTEAFF. DNA for the CDR3: TGTGCCACCTTAGGAGTGAACACTGAAGCTTTCTTT.